A single sample is the source of the 27 T cell receptor beta chains below, sequenced in a study of cytomegalovirus exposure and HLA in healthy donors. PCR was performed using 60 Vbeta and 13 Jbeta primers. TCRdb's table, derived via immunoSEQ multiplex PCR, lists solely in-frame clones and lacks some. The sample gives 120,000 or so clones, approximately 67% of which show up once; over 1.5% is in the top ten. The specimen sequenced was PBMCs. These receptors were obtained from a man aged 18 to 30 in good health and CMV-seronegative.

J is TRBJ2-5 and V is TRBV7-2; 8 nucleotides line up with TRBD2. Germline CDR1 SGHTA, CDR2 FQGNSA. CDR3 length: 15 residues. The junction had 6 bases not matched to a gene; V was cut back by 4 bases and J by 2 bases. CDR3 sequence: CASSSDAGGQETQYF. The DNA of the CDR3 is TGTGCCAGCAGCTCTGATGCGGGAGGACAAGAGACCCAGTACTTC.

This chain uses TRBV19 with TRBJ2-3; perhaps TRBD2 as D (6 bases). The CDR3 extends over 15 amino acids. Trimming left V 1 base short and J 0 bases short, with 8 bases between. In germline, CDR1 is LNHDA, CDR2 SQIVND (reference sequence). CDR3 region: CASSIVSGSTDTQYF. DNA of the CDR3: TGTGCCAGTAGTATAGTTAGCGGAAGCACAGATACGCAGTATTTT.

This clone was counted between two and nine times. At the DNA level, this CDR3 is encoded by other sequences in the same sample as well. V and J are TRBV5-1 and TRBJ1-4; D possibly corresponds to TRBD1 (5 bases). Germline-derived CDR1 and CDR2 are SGHRS and YFSETQ. The CDR3 totals 14 residues. Trimming removed 1 base from V and 5 bases from J, with 9 bases in between. The CDR3 loop reads CASSLWQGNEKLFF. CDR3 nucleotide sequence: TGCGCCAGCAGCTTGTGGCAGGGAAATGAAAAACTGTTTTTT. Based on the CDR3 plus reference TRBV5-1 and TRBJ1-4, the full variable domain is KAGVTQTPRYLIKTRGQQVTLSCSPISGHRSVSWYQQTPGQGLQFLFEYFSETQRNKGNFPGRFSGRQFSNSRSEMNVSTLELGDSALYLCASSLWQGNEKLFFGSGTQLSVL.

The V call is TRBV7-2, the J call TRBJ2-7; possibly TRBD2 for D (6 bases). The CDR3 spans 12 residues. CDR1 is SGHTA and CDR2 is FQGNSA in the germline V gene. Trimming left V 9 bases short and J 5 bases short, with 14 bases between. DNA for the CDR3: TGTGCCAGTTCGGACTACTCTCACGAGCAGTACTTC. Its translation is CASSDYSHEQYF.

This clone was seen a few times. The chain recombines TRBV14 with TRBJ2-6; the D gene is possibly TRBD2 (6 bases). Trimming removed 3 bases at V and 2 bases at J, with 8 bases between. The CDR3 contains 15 residues. Germline V gene sequence: CDR1 SGHDN, CDR2 FVKESK. DNA for the CDR3: TGTGCCAGCAGCCAGCCGGGGGCTGGGGCCAACGTCCTGACTTTC. Translated, it gives CASSQPGAGANVLTF.

The chain has TRBV7-9 and TRBJ1-2, with D unresolved. The V gene lost 1 base and the J gene lost 2 bases, with 11 bases spanning the gap. CDR1 is SEHNR and CDR2 is FQNEAQ in the germline V gene (reference sequence). The CDR3 runs to 15 residues. CDR3 sequence: CASSLVAGANYGYTF. The DNA for the CDR3 is TGTGCCAGCAGCTTAGTTGCAGGTGCAAACTATGGCTACACCTTC. The full variable domain, rest sourced from reference TRBV7-9 and TRBJ1-2, is DTGVSQNPRHKITKRGQNVTFRCDPISEHNRLYWYRQTLGQGPEFLTYFQNEAQLEKSRLLSDRFSAERPKGSFSTLEIQRTEQGDSAMYLCASSLVAGANYGYTFGSGTRLTVV.

The J gene is TRBJ2-7, the V gene TRBV5-6; TRBD1 agrees at 10 bases. Per the germline V gene, CDR1 is SGHDT and CDR2 is YYEEEE. The CDR3 runs 16 residues. Unmatched junction bases numbered 9, after V lost 6 bases and J lost 0 bases. The CDR3 DNA reads as TGTGCCAGCACCCCCGGGACAGGGGATAGCTCCTACGAGCAGTACTTC. It codes for CASTPGTGDSSYEQYF.

The chain is built from TRBV7-6 and TRBJ2-2; D ambiguous. This CDR3 is built from 16 residues. Trimming shortened V by 5 bases and J by 4 bases, and 17 bases separated the two germline ends. Germline CDR1 SGHVS, CDR2 FNYEAQ. Written as DNA, the CDR3 is TGTGCCAGCAGCAAACAGCCGACCGCGAGCACCGGGGAGCTGTTTTTT. Encoded protein: CASSKQPTASTGELFF.

The genes are TRBV7-8 and TRBJ1-4; D gene ambiguous. The V end lost 5 bases, the J end lost 10 bases, and 23 bases lay between the germline ends. This CDR3 has 16 amino acids. The germline V gene encodes CDR1 SGHVS and CDR2 FQNEAQ. Here the CDR3 reads CASSPRYPVGSVKLFF. CDR3 coding DNA: TGTGCCAGCAGCCCCCGGTATCCGGTCGGTAGCGTAAAACTGTTTTTT.

The chain couples TRBV9 to TRBJ2-2; 12 nucleotides align to TRBD1. Trimming removed 2 bases from V and 1 base from J; junction bases left unmatched: 15. The CDR3 contains 21 residues. CDR1 SGDLS and CDR2 YYNGEE come from the germline V gene. This CDR3 is CASSVSGTGGRPIRNTGELFF. DNA of the CDR3: TGTGCCAGCAGCGTCTCCGGGACAGGGGGCCGCCCGATTAGGAACACCGGGGAGCTGTTTTTT.

V and J are TRBV5-1 and TRBJ2-7; the match to TRBD1 covers 8 bases. Germline trimming cut 0 bases from V and 2 bases from J; bases unmatched to any gene: 7. The CDR3 spans 16 residues. Germline assignment: CDR1 SGHRS and CDR2 YFSETQ. The CDR3: CASSLAARTGPYEQYF. In nucleotides, the CDR3 is TGCGCCAGCAGCTTGGCCGCTAGGACAGGGCCCTACGAGCAGTACTTC.

This clone was observed a few times. V usage is TRBV23-1 and J usage is TRBJ1-4; tentatively, D is TRBD1 (6 bases). TRBV23-1 is reported as an ORF; its role is uncertain. V dropped 4 bases and J dropped 2 bases, with 14 bases sitting between them. The CDR3 totals 16 residues. The DNA for the CDR3 is TGCGCCAGCAGTCGGCAGGGGTTAGGGACTAATGAAAAACTGTTTTTT. Protein: CASSRQGLGTNEKLFF.

V gene TRBV5-1 combines with J gene TRBJ1-1, with 7 bases aligning to TRBD1. The ends lost 4 bases at V and 10 bases at J; junction bases unmatched: 7. CDR3 size: 12 residues. The germline V gene encodes CDR1 SGHRS and CDR2 YFSETQ. The DNA for the CDR3 is TGCGCCAGCAGCCGGGACAGTCAGATAGCTTTCTTT. Translation: CASSRDSQIAFF.

This clone was counted a single time. This chain connects TRBV27 to TRBJ1-2; possible D gene TRBD1, 6 bases. CDR3 size: 15 residues. Germline assignment: CDR1 MNHEY and CDR2 SMNVEV (reference sequence). Trimming removed 7 bases from V and 4 bases from J, with 19 bases in between. In DNA form, the CDR3 reads TGTGCCAGCACTCGGACAGCCTCAAACCTCTATGGCTACACCTTC. Translation gives CASTRTASNLYGYTF.

V and J are TRBV25-1 and TRBJ2-5; no clear D gene. The J call is doubtful: the DNA matches TRBJ2-7 better. The length of the CDR3 is 13 residues. The germline V gene has CDR1 MGHDK and CDR2 SYGVNS. For the CDR3, the DNA is TGTGCCAGCAGGGCTCAGGTGTCCTACGAGCAGTACTTC. Residues: CASRAQVSYEQYF.

V and J are TRBV28 and TRBJ2-7; TRBD1 matches 10 bases. The CDR3 runs 14 residues. Germline V gives CDR1 MDHEN, CDR2 SYDVKM. V gave up 5 bases and J gave up 4 bases; unmatched junction bases: 5. CDR3 sequence (DNA): TGTGCCAGCAGTGCACCGGGACAGGGGTACGAGCAGTACTTC. It encodes CASSAPGQGYEQYF.

This chain uses TRBV10-3 with TRBJ1-5, with D tentatively TRBD1 (5 bases). V shed 5 bases and J shed 2 bases, with 10 bases lying between them. The CDR3 loop spans 14 amino acids. Germline CDR1 and CDR2: ENHRY and SYGVKD. This CDR3 reads CAISRQGGNQPQHF. CDR3 coding DNA: TGTGCCATCAGTAGGCAGGGCGGCAATCAGCCCCAGCATTTT.

The chain is built from TRBV30 and TRBJ1-2, with D possibly TRBD1 on 6 matching bases. This CDR3 has 11 residues. Trimming shortened V by 5 bases and J by 7 bases, and 11 bases separated the two germline ends. Per germline, CDR1 GTSNPN and CDR2 SVGIG (reference sequence). The CDR3 coding sequence is TGTGCCTGGGGTGGGGGGCTTGGCTACACCTTC. It is translated as CAWGGGLGYTF. Combining the CDR3 with reference TRBV30 and TRBJ1-2 gives the whole variable domain SQTIHQWPATLVQPVGSPLSLECTVEGTSNPNLYWYRQAAGRGLQLLFYSVGIGQISSEVPQNLSASRPQDRQFILSSKKLLLSDSGFYLCAWGGGLGYTFGSGTRLTVV.

The V call is TRBV27, the J call TRBJ2-2; D remains ambiguous. Trimming pared 5 bases from V and 5 bases from J, leaving 15 bases between. Germline V gene lookup returns CDR1 MNHEY and CDR2 SMNVEV (reference sequence). This CDR3 spans 15 amino acids. CDR3 protein: CASSARHTETGELFF. CDR3 sequence (DNA): TGTGCCAGCAGTGCCAGACACACCGAAACCGGGGAGCTGTTTTTT.

This chain joins TRBV4-1 and TRBJ2-2, with TRBD1 identical over 9 bases. Germline V CDR1 and CDR2: MGHRA, YSYEKL. V lost 4 bases and J lost 4; bases outside the gene matches: 4. The CDR3 consists of 15 residues. The CDR3 sequence is CASSLRQGGTGELFF. The DNA for the CDR3 is TGCGCCAGCAGCCTCCGACAGGGGGGCACCGGGGAGCTGTTTTTT.

As for this clone: Other DNA variants within this sample encode the same CDR3. The V and J genes are TRBV6-5 and TRBJ2-5, with D maybe TRBD2 (5 bases). Germline V lookup: CDR1 MNHEY, CDR2 SVGAGI. The CDR3 loop spans 14 amino acids. Trimming stripped 0 bases from V and 5 bases from J, with 10 bases between. The CDR3 here is CASSYSRVGETQYF. The CDR3 coding sequence is TGTGCCAGCAGTTACTCGAGGGTGGGCGAGACCCAGTACTTC.

This clone was seen a few times. The V call is TRBV19, the J call TRBJ1-5; TRBD1 matches 8 bases. This CDR3 contains 14 residues. V lost 6 bases, J lost 7 bases, and 8 bases stayed unmatched. The V gene's germline CDR1 is LNHDA and CDR2 SQIVND (reference sequence). The CDR3 loop is CASRSGQGRQPQHF. DNA of the CDR3: TGTGCCAGTAGATCCGGACAGGGCCGCCAGCCCCAGCATTTT.

V usage is TRBV2 and J usage is TRBJ1-1; 9 nucleotides match TRBD1. The junction had 4 bases not matched to a gene; V was cut back by 6 bases and J by 11 bases. CDR3 size: 11 residues. The germline gives CDR1 SNHLY, CDR2 FYNNEI. CDR3 sequence reads: CASRGTGSAFF. The CDR3 nucleotides are TGTGCCAGCAGGGGGACAGGGAGTGCTTTCTTT.

The chain carries TRBV5-6 and TRBJ2-5; 12 nucleotides line up with TRBD2. The junction had 12 bases not matched to a gene; V was cut back by 2 bases and J by 1 base. The V gene's germline CDR1 is SGHDT and CDR2 YYEEEE. The CDR3 runs 19 residues. The CDR3 sequence: CASSFPLYGLAGSQETQYF. As DNA, the CDR3 is TGTGCCAGCAGCTTTCCCCTCTATGGACTAGCGGGATCCCAAGAGACCCAGTACTTC.

The chain couples TRBV4-1 to TRBJ1-4; D gene ambiguous. Germline V CDR1 and CDR2: MGHRA, YSYEKL. V lost 4 bases, J lost 0 bases, and 15 bases lay in between. This CDR3 has 17 amino acids. CDR3 bases: TGCGCCAGCAGCCTTGCCCCCTCTATTGCAACTAATGAAAAACTGTTTTTT. This gives the protein CASSLAPSIATNEKLFF.

The chain uses TRBV27 and TRBJ2-1, with D unclear. V was shortened by 5 bases and J by 8 bases, with 13 bases between the two germline ends. This CDR3 is 13 amino acids long. CDR1 MNHEY and CDR2 SMNVEV come from the germline V gene (reference sequence). Here the CDR3 DNA reads TGTGCCAGCAGTCCCGCCTCCGCGTATGAGCAGTTCTTC. Its protein is CASSPASAYEQFF.

The chain couples TRBV5-1 to TRBJ2-2, with D hard to call. V was cut by 6 bases and J by 4 bases, with 10 bases left in between. CDR3 size: 13 residues. Germline V gene sequence: CDR1 SGHRS, CDR2 YFSETQ. The CDR3 nucleotides are TGCGCCAGCAATCCAGATCTCACCGGGGAGCTGTTTTTT. This gives the protein CASNPDLTGELFF.